A single sample gave rise to the 24 T cell receptor beta chains below, sequenced in a study of cytomegalovirus exposure and HLA in healthy donors. Use of 60 Vbeta and 13 Jbeta primers characterized the PCR. Clones were read by immunoSEQ multiplex PCR, and TCRdb kept only the in-frame ones, dropping some. This sample has around 190,000 clones, with around 80% found just once. Sequenced: PBMCs. These receptors were taken from a man aged 25 to 40 in good health and CMV-seronegative.

This sequence joins TRBV28 and TRBJ2-7, with TRBD1 matching over 8 bases. Germline V gene data show CDR1 as MDHEN and CDR2 as SYDVKM. J was trimmed by 2 bases and V by 2 bases; bases with no gene match: 5. CDR3 size: 15 residues. The CDR3 nucleotides read TGTGCCAGCAGTTTACTCGGGACAGGTCCCTACGAGCAGTACTTC. Translation gives CASSLLGTGPYEQYF.

In DNA form, the CDR3 reads TGTGCCAGCAGCTTAGAGGGGACCGGGGAGCTGTTTTTT. Protein: CASSLEGTGELFF. The chain combines TRBV7-9 with TRBJ2-2; D may be TRBD1 (5 bases). The V end lost 1 base, the J end lost 5 bases, and 5 bases lay between the germline ends. Germline loops: CDR1 SEHNR, CDR2 FQNEAQ (reference sequence). The CDR3 contains 13 residues.

The chain employs TRBV18 and TRBJ2-3, with 8 bases fitting TRBD1. CDR3 size: 12 residues. Trimming at V came to 0 bases and at J to 11 bases, leaving 1 base not matched to a gene. Germline V gene lookup returns CDR1 KGHSH and CDR2 LQKENI. The CDR3 protein is CASSPPTGVQYF. DNA for the CDR3: TGTGCCAGCTCACCACCGACAGGGGTGCAGTATTTT.

This clone was seen just once. This chain links TRBV28 with TRBJ2-5; tentatively, D is TRBD2 (6 bases). Germline V gene data show CDR1 as MDHEN and CDR2 as SYDVKM. V shed 3 bases and J shed 4 bases, with 15 bases lying between them. The CDR3 contains 15 residues. CDR3 in amino acids: CASSFGGARVETQYF. As DNA, the CDR3 is TGTGCCAGCAGTTTTGGCGGGGCGCGGGTAGAGACCCAGTACTTC.

The V call is TRBV7-9, the J call TRBJ2-2, with a weak D call TRBD2 (5 bases). Germline V CDR1 and CDR2: SEHNR, FQNEAQ (reference sequence). Trimming shortened V by 8 bases and J by 5 bases, and 18 bases separated the two germline ends. This CDR3 has 15 residues. The CDR3 region has the DNA TGTGCCAGCCCAATCAGCGGAATGATTACCGGGGAGCTGTTTTTT. This translates into CASPISGMITGELFF. The full variable domain, its missing parts supplied by reference TRBV7-9 and TRBJ2-2, is DTGVSQNPRHKITKRGQNVTFRCDPISEHNRLYWYRQTLGQGPEFLTYFQNEAQLEKSRLLSDRFSAERPKGSFSTLEIQRTEQGDSAMYLCASPISGMITGELFFGEGSRLTVL.

This sequence joins TRBV9 and TRBJ1-4; perhaps TRBD1 as D (6 bases). Germline CDR1 and CDR2: SGDLS and YYNGEE. Trimming took 4 bases from V and 10 from J, leaving 14 bases between them. The CDR3 consists of 13 residues. In DNA, the CDR3 is TGTGCCAGCAGCCCGTGGAGAGGGGGAAAACTGTTTTTT. Amino acids: CASSPWRGGKLFF.

The chain joins TRBV5-1 to TRBJ2-4; a weak D match, TRBD1 (8 bases). Germline V gene lookup returns CDR1 SGHRS and CDR2 YFSETQ. Trimming removed 3 bases from V and 0 bases from J, with 19 bases in between. The CDR3 covers 18 residues. The CDR3 nucleotides read TGCGCCAGCAGCTCGGACAGGGAGGGACGTATAGCCAAAAACATTCAGTACTTC. Translation gives CASSSDREGRIAKNIQYF.

The chain carries TRBV6-6 and TRBJ1-1, with D maybe TRBD1 (5 bases). V was pared by 8 bases and J by 5 bases, with 12 bases between. Germline V gene data show CDR1 as MNHNY and CDR2 as SVGAGI (reference sequence). This CDR3 comprises 12 residues. The DNA of the CDR3 is TGTGCCAGCGCGCCGGGGGGGACTGAAGCTTTCTTT. It specifies CASAPGGTEAFF.

J is TRBJ1-2 and V is TRBV7-9; 8 bases are shared with TRBD1. The V gene end was trimmed by 2 bases and the J gene end by 7 bases; junction bases not matched to a gene: 3. Germline CDR1 and CDR2: SEHNR and FQNEAQ (reference sequence). CDR3 length equals 13 residues. The CDR3 spells CASSLTGGGGYTF. The CDR3 nucleotides are TGTGCCAGCAGCTTAACAGGGGGTGGTGGCTACACCTTC.

This clone was picked up a small number of times. The chain couples TRBV19 to TRBJ2-3; TRBD1 might be the D (5 bases). Germline V gene data show CDR1 as LNHDA and CDR2 as SQIVND (reference sequence). Between the trimmed V and J ends, which lost 5 bases and 2 bases, there was a span of 8 bases. The length of the CDR3 is 13 residues. CDR3 region: CASSQGNTDTQYF. The CDR3 nucleotides are TGTGCCAGTAGTCAGGGAAACACAGATACGCAGTATTTT.

For this clone: Because the CDR3's place on the DNA is in doubt, the DNA is left out and the CDR3 is given as listed by TCRdb. This sequence joins TRBV5-4 and TRBJ2-4; the table names TRBD1, a call not compared with the DNA. Germline-derived CDR1 and CDR2 are SGHNT and YYREEE (reference sequence). The CDR3 contains 14 residues when both ends are counted. The CDR3 loop is CASSFGPGKNIQYF.

This sequence joins TRBV5-1 and TRBJ2-1; 8 bases are shared with TRBD1. Trimming at V came to 4 bases and at J to 0 bases, leaving 3 bases not matched to a gene. Germline values: CDR1 SGHRS, CDR2 YFSETQ. The CDR3 contains 15 residues. For the CDR3, the DNA is TGCGCCAGCAGCGGAACAGGGGGCTCCTACAATGAGCAGTTCTTC. Encoded protein: CASSGTGGSYNEQFF.

The gene calls are TRBV18 and TRBJ2-7; D gene ambiguous. Trimming pared 3 bases from V and 3 bases from J, leaving 12 bases between. Per the germline V gene, CDR1 is KGHSH and CDR2 is LQKENI. This CDR3 is 14 amino acids long. The CDR3 DNA reads TGTGCCAGCTCACCGGGCCATTTGGGCTACGAGCAGTACTTC. It codes for CASSPGHLGYEQYF.

The rearrangement links TRBV29-1 to TRBJ2-1; 8 positions match TRBD1. CDR1 and CDR2 (germline): SQVTM, ANQGSEA. The CDR3 has 13 residues. V dropped 6 bases and J dropped 3; count of bases not matched to a gene: 4. The CDR3 is CSVPGTGYNEQFF. Here the CDR3 DNA reads TGCAGCGTCCCCGGGACAGGCTACAATGAGCAGTTCTTC.

This chain links TRBV6-1 with TRBJ1-5, with a possible D match to TRBD1 (6 bases). V lost 8 bases, J lost 0 bases, and 14 bases lay in between. This CDR3 spans 15 amino acids. Germline assignment: CDR1 MNHNS and CDR2 SASEGT. The DNA for the CDR3 is TGTGCCAGCGGGTACAGGGCCTATAGCAATCAGCCCCAGCATTTT. Protein sequence: CASGYRAYSNQPQHF.

The V and J genes are TRBV29-1 and TRBJ2-4; 9 positions match TRBD2. The CDR3 covers 15 residues. Unmatched junction bases numbered 9, after V lost 3 bases and J lost 6 bases. Germline CDR1 and CDR2: SQVTM and ANQGSEA. CDR3 coding DNA: TGCAGCGTTGAGCGGGAGGGGTTTTGGGGAAACATTCAGTACTTC. Protein: CSVEREGFWGNIQYF.

This clone has a handful of counts. This sequence joins TRBV10-1 and TRBJ2-7; D perhaps matches TRBD2 (5 bases). Between the trimmed V and J ends, which lost 6 bases and 0 bases, there was a span of 18 bases. Germline V CDR1 and CDR2: WNHNN, SYGVQD (reference sequence). The CDR3 totals 16 residues. The CDR3 spells CASSERRGLSSYEQYF. CDR3 in DNA: TGCGCCAGCAGCGAGCGAAGAGGGCTCAGCTCCTACGAGCAGTACTTC.

The V and J genes are TRBV7-9 and TRBJ2-3, with D unclear. V lost 4 bases, J lost 6 bases, and 11 bases lay in between. The germline V gene has CDR1 SEHNR and CDR2 FQNEAQ (reference sequence). This CDR3 is built from 13 residues. In nucleotides, the CDR3 is TGTGCCAGCAGCTCCTTTTACTCGGATACGCAGTATTTT. It codes for CASSSFYSDTQYF.

The rearrangement uses TRBV10-1 and TRBJ2-1; D perhaps matches TRBD2 (5 bases). The CDR3 is 14 residues long. Deletions cut 3 bases from V and 3 bases from J, with 9 bases between. Germline CDR1 and CDR2: WNHNN and SYGVQD (reference sequence). The CDR3 spells CASSDYGNYNEQFF. CDR3 nucleotide sequence: TGCGCCAGCAGTGATTACGGGAACTACAATGAGCAGTTCTTC.

This clone was recorded only once. The rearrangement uses TRBV11-2 and TRBJ1-3, with D perhaps TRBD1 (6 bases). This CDR3 has 15 residues. The germline gives CDR1 SGHAT, CDR2 FQNNGV. V was trimmed by 1 base and J by 4 bases, leaving 11 bases between them. CDR3 DNA sequence: TGTGCCAGCAGCTTAGGCGGGGGCTCCGGAAACACCATATATTTT. Translation: CASSLGGGSGNTIYF.

The chain uses TRBV4-1 and TRBJ2-5; TRBD1 agrees at 7 bases. J gave up 2 bases and V 4 bases, and 7 bases lay outside the gene matches. CDR3 size: 15 residues. Germline CDR1 MGHRA, CDR2 YSYEKL. DNA for the CDR3: TGCGCCAGCAGCCGGGGGACAGCAGAACAAGAGACCCAGTACTTC. Translated, it gives CASSRGTAEQETQYF.

This clone has more than one count but fewer than ten. The chain links TRBV4-1 to TRBJ2-7; 7 bases line up with TRBD2. Germline assignment: CDR1 MGHRA and CDR2 YSYEKL. CDR3 size: 17 residues. V lost 2 bases and J lost 4; bases outside the gene matches: 14. The CDR3 DNA follows: TGCGCCAGCAGCCAACGGGGAGGGGACGGGAGAAAATACGAGCAGTACTTC. It is translated as CASSQRGGDGRKYEQYF.

This clone has a handful of counts. The chain carries TRBV10-1 and TRBJ2-3, with TRBD2 matching over 8 bases. Looked up from germline, CDR1 is WNHNN and CDR2 is SYGVQD (reference sequence). The CDR3 is made up of 16 amino acids. Trimming removed 0 bases from V and 3 bases from J; junction bases left unmatched: 5. CDR3 nucleotide sequence: TGCGCCAGCAGTGAGTCGGCTAGCGGGTTGACAGATACGCAGTATTTT. Residues: CASSESASGLTDTQYF.

The chain couples TRBV2 to TRBJ2-1, with TRBD2 matching 7 bases. Germline-derived CDR1 and CDR2 are SNHLY and FYNNEI. There are 11 residues in the CDR3. The V segment lost 5 bases and the J segment 11 bases; nucleotides outside the gene matches: 3. The CDR3 bases are TGTGCCAGCAGTTCCGGGACTAAGCAGTTCTTC. It encodes CASSSGTKQFF.